Listed below are T cell receptor beta chains from one sample, sequenced in a study of Ad26.COV2.S vaccination and SARS-CoV-2 variants. Profiled with immunoSEQ multiplex PCR; TCRdb holds only in-frame clones, not every one. This table holds 300,000 to 400,000 clones, roughly 81% found once. The sample was peripheral blood, taken in a trial of Ad26.COV2.S vaccine versus placebo. These receptors were collected from a person aged 18-60 years who received the Ad26.COV2.S COVID-19 vaccine or a placebo. CDR3s include the opening cysteine and the closing phenylalanine or tryptophan. A D gene is named only where the DNA matches it firmly. A row's size may be missing; if present it is once, few, many or a size class.

-	TRBD2	TRBV9	TRBJ2-2	TGTGCCAGCATTCCGGGACTAGCGGGATCGGACACCGGGGAGCTGTTTTTT	CASIPGLAGSDTGELFF
-	-	TRBV29-1	TRBJ1-1	TGCAGACTAATCATGAACACTGAAGCTTTCTTT	CRLIMNTEAFF
-	-	TRBV29-1	TRBJ2-7	TGCAGCGTTACCGGGACTCTGGCTGGTCCCTACGAGCAGTACTTC	CSVTGTLAGPYEQYF
-	TRBD2	TRBV30	TRBJ2-5	TGTGCCTGGAGTGTACTGGCTAGCGGGAGTTCGGAGACCCAGTACTTC	CAWSVLASGSSETQYF
-	TRBD2	TRBV7-2	TRBJ2-7	TGTGCCAGCAGCATGGGGACTAGCGGGAGCTCCTACGAGCAGTACTTC	CASSMGTSGSSYEQYF
once	-	TRBV13	TRBJ2-7	TGTGCCAGCAGCGCCACAGGGATCTACGAGCAGTACTTC	CASSATGIYEQYF
-	-	TRBV5-4	TRBJ1-3	TGTGCCAGCAGCTTTGGGGGTCAGTCTGGAAACACCATATATTTT	CASSFGGQSGNTIYF
few	-	TRBV5-1	TRBJ2-5	TGCGCCAGCAGCCCTCTCCGGGGAGTGAGAGAGACCCAGTACTTC	CASSPLRGVRETQYF
-	-	TRBV18	TRBJ1-5	TGTGCCAGCTCACCAGCGGCCGGGGGCAATCAGCCCCAGCATTTT	CASSPAAGGNQPQHF
-	-	TRBV11-3	TRBJ1-5	TGTGCCAGCAGCTTAGACGGGAGAGATCGCAATCAGCCCCAGCATTTT	CASSLDGRDRNQPQHF
once	-	TRBV19	TRBJ2-7	TGTGCCAGTAGTATACGAGGGGTCAGTGCGTGGGAGCAGTACTTC	CASSIRGVSAWEQYF
once	-	TRBV10-3	TRBJ2-1	TGTGCCATCAGGGACAGCAACCCGGAAGGATCCTACAATGAGCAGTTCTTC	CAIRDSNPEGSYNEQFF
-	-	TRBV27	TRBJ1-5	TGTGCCAGCAGTTTATTTGGTCCCGTTAATGATCCCCAGCATTTT	CASSLFGPVNDPQHF
-	-	TRBV19	TRBJ2-2	TGTGCCAGTAGTCAGGGTCTGGCCGGGGAGCTGTTTTTT	CASSQGLAGELFF
-	-	TRBV7-9	TRBJ2-7	TGTGCCAGCAGCGGGGGATCTAGACCCTACGAGCAGTACTTC	CASSGGSRPYEQYF
-	-	TRBV2	TRBJ1-2	TGTGCCAGCATTACAGGGTTCGGTTACACCTTC	CASITGFGYTF
-	-	TRBV29-1	TRBJ2-2	TGCAGCGTGAGTAGCGAGAACGGGAACACCGGGGAGCTGTTTTTT	CSVSSENGNTGELFF
-	-	TRBV29-1	TRBJ2-5	TGCAGCGTTGAACCGTGGGACCCGAGGACAGAGACCCAGTACTTC	CSVEPWDPRTETQYF
-	-	TRBV7-9	TRBJ1-5	TGTGCCAGCACCCAAAATGGGGCAGGAAATCAGCCCCAGCATTTT	CASTQNGAGNQPQHF
-	TRBD1	TRBV10-2	TRBJ2-5	TGCGCCAGCAGTGAGTCGAGGGGACAGCAAGAGACCCAGTACTTC	CASSESRGQQETQYF
once	TRBD2	TRBV7-2	TRBJ2-3	TGTGCCAGCACCCACTGGGCGGGGGGGGCAGATACGCAGTATTTT	CASTHWAGGADTQYF
-	-	TRBV7-2	TRBJ1-2	TGTGCCAGCAGCTCGCTTTATGGGGGGATGGGAGGCTACACCTTC	CASSSLYGGMGGYTF
-	-	TRBV5-8	TRBJ1-6	TGTGCCAGCAGCTTGGCCCCAGGGAGCAATTCACCCCTCCACTTT	CASSLAPGSNSPLHF
-	-	TRBV12-3/TRBV12-4	TRBJ1-1	TGTGCCAGCAGCCATGCCGTTAACACTGAAGCTTTCTTT	CASSHAVNTEAFF
-	-	TRBV7-7	TRBJ2-5	TGTGCTAGCAGCTTATTCGGCGGCGACCAAGAGACCCAGTACTTC	CASSLFGGDQETQYF
-	-	TRBV30	TRBJ2-3	TGTGCCTGGAGTCGAGGGGGGACGACCACAGATACGCAGTATTTT	CAWSRGGTTTDTQYF
-	TRBD1	TRBV7-9	TRBJ2-7	TGTGCCAGCAGCATTCCAGGGGGCCTAACGGGCGAGCAGTACTTC	CASSIPGGLTGEQYF
-	-	TRBV28	TRBJ1-2	TGTGCCAGCAAGAAAGGAGACGAGACATCTAACTATGGCTACACCTTC	CASKKGDETSNYGYTF
-	TRBD1	TRBV30	TRBJ1-2	TGTGCCTGGAAGCAAATGGACAGGGACTATGGCTACACCTTC	CAWKQMDRDYGYTF
-	-	TRBV10-1	TRBJ1-1	TGCGCCAGCAGTGATACAGAGGACGACACTGAAGCTTTCTTT	CASSDTEDDTEAFF
once	-	TRBV5-1	TRBJ1-2	TGCGCCAGCAGCTCAGACTATGGCTACACCTTC	CASSSDYGYTF
-	-	TRBV11-3	TRBJ2-1	TGTGCCAGCAGCTTGTACAGGGACGACAATGAGCAGTTCTTC	CASSLYRDDNEQFF
-	-	TRBV6-6	TRBJ1-5	TGTGCCAGCAGTTACAGCTTTTATAGCAATCAGCCCCAGCATTTT	CASSYSFYSNQPQHF
-	-	TRBV6-2/TRBV6-3	TRBJ1-6	TGTGCCAGCAGTTATGCGAATTCACCCCTCCACTTT	CASSYANSPLHF
-	-	TRBV18	TRBJ2-7	TGTGCCAGCTCGACCCTCCCGACCGGGGGAGAGCAGTACTTC	CASSTLPTGGEQYF
-	TRBD1	TRBV2	TRBJ1-5	TGTGCCACCGCGCCCGACAGGGTCCCTCAGCCCCAGCATTTT	CATAPDRVPQPQHF
few	TRBD1	TRBV28	TRBJ2-7	TGTGCCAGCAAATTAAGCCTCGGGACAGGAAACTACGAGCAGTACTTC	CASKLSLGTGNYEQYF
-	-	TRBV30	TRBJ2-7	TGTGCCTGGAGATCCAGCTACGAGCAGTACTTC	CAWRSSYEQYF
-	-	TRBV9	TRBJ1-2	TGTGCCAGCAGCGTGGACAGATCGGTTGACGGCTACACCTTC	CASSVDRSVDGYTF
-	-	TRBV7-2	TRBJ2-1	TGTGCCAGCAGCTTGCAACCACTGACAGGATACAATGAGCAGTTCTTC	CASSLQPLTGYNEQFF
-	TRBD1	TRBV7-9	TRBJ2-3	TGTGCCAGCAGCTTTGAGAGGGGGCGCACAGATACGCAGTATTTT	CASSFERGRTDTQYF
-	-	TRBV5-1	TRBJ1-5	TGCGCCAGCAGCTTGGACAGCATATGGGATAGCAATCAGCCCCAGCATTTT	CASSLDSIWDSNQPQHF
-	-	TRBV5-1	TRBJ2-1	TGCGCCAGCAGCTTTGAACTGGACAGCTACTTTAATGAGCAGTTCTTC	CASSFELDSYFNEQFF
-	-	TRBV18	TRBJ1-5	TGTGCCAGCTCATCTGAAATTCGCAATCAGCCCCAGCATTTT	CASSSEIRNQPQHF
-	-	TRBV7-8	TRBJ2-3	TGTGCCAGCAGCTTAGTGGAACGGAGCACAGATACGCAGTATTTT	CASSLVERSTDTQYF
few	TRBD1	TRBV19	TRBJ1-2	TGTGCCAGTAGTCTGAACCAGGACAGGGAAGGCTATGGCTACACCTTC	CASSLNQDREGYGYTF
-	-	TRBV5-5	TRBJ2-1	TGTGCCAGCAGAGGAGGAGTAATTTACAATGAGCAGTTCTTC	CASRGGVIYNEQFF
-	TRBD1	TRBV15	TRBJ2-3	TGTGCCACCAGCAGACCGCCTCGACAGGGGGTCACAGATACGCAGTATTTT	CATSRPPRQGVTDTQYF